The subject of this entry is one T cell receptor beta chain. Its antigen is undetermined. An amount of RNA that ranged from roughly 0.5 to 1 ug was reverse transcribed with random hexamers. The CDR3 of TCR beta was amplified by immunoSEQ multiplex PCR across 54 Vbeta and 13 Jbeta. MiXCR was run by TCRdb on the immunoSEQ multiplex PCR reads, yielding one entry per CDR3 protein. The repertoire has 150,000 to 160,000 distinct CDR3 sequences, around 95% of them found once; the top ten carry 0.15%. The source of the sample is a study of CD8 T cells in Susac syndrome. Study-wide findings and caveats: The TCR sequencing and HLA analysis in the study involved a relatively small number of individuals, as the study acknowledged.

The CDR3 contains 20 residues. Trimming removed 0 bases from V and 0 bases from J; junction bases left unmatched: 11. CDR1 is MRHNA and CDR2 is SNTAGT in the germline V gene. Isolation of CD8+ and CD4+ T cells was performed negatively, whereas enrichment of TEMRA cells was done by FACS. The sample taken for sequencing was CD8+ T cells from PBMCs. The receptor was isolated from a human donor with multiple sclerosis. The chain carries TRBV6-4 and TRBJ2-3; the match to TRBD2 covers 11 bases. The CDR3 DNA is TGTGCCAGCAGTGACTCGGATACTAGCGGGGGTGACTCTAGCACAGATACGCAGTATTTT. Residues: CASSDSDTSGGDSSTDTQYF.